Presented here are 14 T cell receptor beta chains from one specimen sequenced in a study of blood T cells in healthy people across ages. Alongside a J-beta primer mix, a sample-barcoded 5' primer served in a second PCR lasting roughly 7 to 11 cycles. A single record per CDR3 protein comes from TCRdb applying MiXCR to the 5' RACE reads. The sample holds hundreds of thousands of distinct CDR3 sequences, approximately 50% seen once. Sequenced material: blood. These TCRs come from a man aged 60 to 75 in good health.

This chain links TRBV12-5 with TRBJ2-2; 7 bases are a match to TRBD1. The CDR3 has 16 amino acids. Germline V lookup: CDR1 LGHNT, CDR2 FRNRAP. With 0 bases clipped from V and 9 bases from J, the junction kept 10 bases outside the gene matches. The CDR3 DNA is TGTGCTAGTGGTTTGGTACAGGGGTCGGGACCAAGGGAGCTGTTTTTT. This codes for CASGLVQGSGPRELFF.

The chain couples TRBV3-1 to TRBJ2-7; D might be TRBD1 or TRBD2, each matching 5 bases. The length of the CDR3 is 14 residues. Trimming removed 4 bases at V and 4 bases at J, with 14 bases between. Germline V CDR1 and CDR2: LGHDT, YNNKEL (reference sequence). CDR3 bases: TGTGCCAGCAGCCTGGGGTTCGAGGGGTACGAGCAGTACTTC. Translating it yields CASSLGFEGYEQYF.

This clonotype is a singleton in its sample. The rearrangement links TRBV15 to TRBJ1-2, with TRBD1 as a possible D gene (5 bases). The germline V and J ends were trimmed by 1 base and 4 bases, with 7 bases remaining between them. This CDR3 has 13 amino acids. Germline V lookup: CDR1 LNHNV, CDR2 YYDKDF (reference sequence). The CDR3 protein is CATSRGQTYGYTF. The CDR3 nucleotides read TGTGCCACCAGCAGAGGACAGACCTATGGCTACACCTTC.

J is TRBJ2-1 and V is TRBV6-6, with D perhaps matching TRBD1 (6 bases). The CDR3 is 15 amino acids. Trimming took off 5 bases at V and 2 bases at J, with 13 bases between the two ends. CDR1 and CDR2 (germline): MNHNY, SVGAGI (reference sequence). This chain's CDR3 is CASSPDRSAYNEQFF. The CDR3 DNA sequence: TGTGCCAGCAGTCCTGACAGGTCCGCCTACAATGAGCAGTTCTTC.

The V call is TRBV3-1, the J call TRBJ1-6, with D maybe TRBD1 (5 bases). The CDR3 consists of 14 residues. Germline V gene sequence: CDR1 LGHDT, CDR2 YNNKEL (reference sequence). The germline V and J ends were trimmed by 2 bases and 7 bases, with 9 bases remaining between them. The DNA for the CDR3 is TGTGCCAGCAGCCAACAGGGCGGCAATTCACCCCTCCACTTT. It encodes CASSQQGGNSPLHF.

The chain links TRBV6-6 to TRBJ1-4; D might be TRBD1 (5 bases). The germline gives CDR1 MNHNY, CDR2 SVGAGI (reference sequence). This CDR3 is 15 amino acids long. Between the trimmed V and J ends, which lost 2 bases and 1 base, there was a span of 8 bases. CDR3 amino acids: CASSYGQGTNEKLFF. In DNA form, the CDR3 reads TGTGCCAGCAGTTACGGTCAGGGAACTAATGAAAAACTGTTTTTT.

V usage is TRBV7-8 and J usage is TRBJ2-1; TRBD2 matches at 7 bases. The V gene's germline CDR1 is SGHVS and CDR2 FQNEAQ. Trimming took 5 bases from V and 4 from J; bases not matched to a gene: 14. The CDR3 has 17 amino acids. The CDR3 region is CASSGRGAGTQYNEQFF. In DNA form, the CDR3 reads TGTGCCAGCAGCGGACGGGGAGCGGGGACTCAGTACAATGAGCAGTTCTTC.

The genes are TRBV5-1 and TRBJ2-5, with D unresolved. The CDR3 is 14 residues long. CDR1 is SGHRS and CDR2 is YFSETQ in the germline V gene. V shed 0 bases and J shed 5 bases, with 11 bases lying between them. CDR3 coding DNA: TGCGCCAGCAGCTTGGGGTTTGGGTTGGAGACCCAGTACTTC. It encodes CASSLGFGLETQYF.

DNA of the CDR3: TGTGCCAGCAGAGCTTCTAGCGGATACAATGAGCAGTTCTTC. This sequence encodes CASRASSGYNEQFF. The chain combines TRBV14 with TRBJ2-1; 7 bases agree with TRBD2. Unmatched junction bases numbered 6, after V lost 6 bases and J lost 4 bases. Germline CDR1 SGHDN, CDR2 FVKESK. CDR3 length equals 14 residues.

This clonotype came up a few times. The V gene is TRBV10-3, the J gene TRBJ2-3; tentatively, D is TRBD2 (6 bases). The germline gives CDR1 ENHRY, CDR2 SYGVKD. Trimming pared 8 bases from V and 2 bases from J, leaving 8 bases between. The CDR3 contains 12 residues. CDR3 coding DNA: TGTGCCATCGGGACTTCCACAGATACGCAGTATTTT. This translates into CAIGTSTDTQYF.

This clonotype was counted only a few times. This rearrangement joins TRBV27 to TRBJ2-7, with TRBD1 identical over 9 bases. The CDR3 loop spans 14 amino acids. Per the germline V gene, CDR1 is MNHEY and CDR2 is SMNVEV (reference sequence). Trimming took 6 bases from V and 6 from J; bases not matched to a gene: 9. CDR3: CASRLQGAKGEQYF. The CDR3 nucleotides are TGTGCCAGCAGATTACAGGGGGCTAAAGGCGAGCAGTACTTC.

A single count supports this clonotype. This chain joins TRBV12-3 or TRBV12-4 and TRBJ2-5; TRBD2 is a possible D gene (5 bases). This CDR3 comprises 14 residues. V was clipped by 4 bases and J by 3 bases, with 12 bases between them. In DNA form, the CDR3 reads TGTGCCAGCAGTTCAAACCTCGGGAAAGAGACCCAGTACTTC. Its translation is CASSSNLGKETQYF.

The chain recombines TRBV12-3 or TRBV12-4 with TRBJ2-3, with D hard to call. The V end was cut by 6 bases, the J end by 3 bases, with 7 bases between. This CDR3 has 12 residues. CDR3 sequence: CASRLGTDTQYF. The CDR3 nucleotides read TGTGCCAGCAGACTCGGAACAGATACGCAGTATTTT.

This chain links TRBV7-9 with TRBJ2-1; 11 positions match TRBD1. The CDR3 length is 20 residues. V gave up 2 bases and J gave up 1 base; unmatched junction bases: 13. Germline V lookup: CDR1 SEHNR, CDR2 FQNEAQ (reference sequence). The CDR3 reads CASSLPPRGTGGFSYNEQFF. The CDR3 nucleotides are TGTGCCAGCAGCTTACCCCCCCGTGGGACAGGGGGGTTTTCCTACAATGAGCAGTTCTTC.